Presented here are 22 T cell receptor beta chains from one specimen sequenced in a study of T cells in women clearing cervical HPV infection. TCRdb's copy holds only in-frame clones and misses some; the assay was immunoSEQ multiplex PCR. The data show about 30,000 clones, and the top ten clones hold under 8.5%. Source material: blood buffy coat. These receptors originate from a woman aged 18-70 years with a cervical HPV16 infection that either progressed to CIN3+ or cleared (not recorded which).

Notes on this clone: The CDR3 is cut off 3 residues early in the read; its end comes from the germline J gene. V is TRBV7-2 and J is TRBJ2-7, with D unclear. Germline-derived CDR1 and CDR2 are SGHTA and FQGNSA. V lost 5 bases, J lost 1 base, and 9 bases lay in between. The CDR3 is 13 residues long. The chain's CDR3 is CASSPFVSYEQYF. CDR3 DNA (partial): TGTGCCAGCAGCCCGTTCGTATCCTACGAG.

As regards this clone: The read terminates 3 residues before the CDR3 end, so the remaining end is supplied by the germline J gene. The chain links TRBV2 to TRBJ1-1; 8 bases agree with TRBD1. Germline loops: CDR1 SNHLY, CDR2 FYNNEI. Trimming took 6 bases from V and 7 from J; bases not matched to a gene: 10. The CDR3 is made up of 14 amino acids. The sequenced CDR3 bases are TGTGCCAGCAGCGTTGACAGGGGCAGGGGTGAA. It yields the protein CASSVDRGRGE. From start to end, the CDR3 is CASSVDRGRGEAFF.

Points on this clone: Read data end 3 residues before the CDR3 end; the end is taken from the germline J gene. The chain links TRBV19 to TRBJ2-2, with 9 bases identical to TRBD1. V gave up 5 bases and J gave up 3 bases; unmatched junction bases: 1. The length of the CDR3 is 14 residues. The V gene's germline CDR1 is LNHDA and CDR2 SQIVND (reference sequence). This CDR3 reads CASSRTGDTGELFF. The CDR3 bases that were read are TGTGCCAGTAGTCGGACAGGGGACACCGGGGAG.

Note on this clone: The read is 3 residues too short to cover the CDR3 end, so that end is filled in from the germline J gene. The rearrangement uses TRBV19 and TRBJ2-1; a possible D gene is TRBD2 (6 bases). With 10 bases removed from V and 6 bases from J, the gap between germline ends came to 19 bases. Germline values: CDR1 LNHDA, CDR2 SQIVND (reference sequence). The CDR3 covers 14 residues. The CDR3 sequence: CATARLEVGNEQFF. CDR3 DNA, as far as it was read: TGTGCCACCGCGAGACTAGAAGTCGGCAATGAG.

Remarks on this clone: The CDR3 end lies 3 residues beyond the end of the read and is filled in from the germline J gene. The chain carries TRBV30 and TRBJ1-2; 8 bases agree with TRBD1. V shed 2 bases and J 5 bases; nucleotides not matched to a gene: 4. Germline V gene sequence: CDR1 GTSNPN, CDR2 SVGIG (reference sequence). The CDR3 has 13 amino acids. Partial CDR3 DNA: TGTGCCTGGAGTCCGAGGACAGGGTATGGC. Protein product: CAWSPRTGYG. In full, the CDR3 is CAWSPRTGYGYTF.

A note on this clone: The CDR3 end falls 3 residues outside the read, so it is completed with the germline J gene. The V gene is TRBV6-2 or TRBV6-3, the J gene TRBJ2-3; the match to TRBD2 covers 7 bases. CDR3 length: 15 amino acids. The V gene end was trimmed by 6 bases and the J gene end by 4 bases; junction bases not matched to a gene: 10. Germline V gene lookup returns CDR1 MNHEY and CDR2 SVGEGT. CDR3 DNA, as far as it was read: TGTGCCAGCAGACGCGACTCGGGGGGAGCAGATACG. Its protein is CASRRDSGGADT. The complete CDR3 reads CASRRDSGGADTQYF.

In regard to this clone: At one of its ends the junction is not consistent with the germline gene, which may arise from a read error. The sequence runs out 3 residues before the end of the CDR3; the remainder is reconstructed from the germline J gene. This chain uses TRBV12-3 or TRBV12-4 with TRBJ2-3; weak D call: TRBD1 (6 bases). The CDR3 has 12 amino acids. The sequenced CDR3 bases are TGTGCCAGCAGTCTACAGGGAGATGCG. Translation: CASSLQGDA. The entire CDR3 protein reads CASSLQGDAQYF.

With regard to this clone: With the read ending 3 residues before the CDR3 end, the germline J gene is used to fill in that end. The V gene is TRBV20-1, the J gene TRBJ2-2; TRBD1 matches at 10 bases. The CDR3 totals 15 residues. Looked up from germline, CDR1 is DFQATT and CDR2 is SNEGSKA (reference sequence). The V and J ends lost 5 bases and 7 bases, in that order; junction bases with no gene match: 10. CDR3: CSADQGTGVHGELFF. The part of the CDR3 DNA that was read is TGCAGTGCTGACCAAGGGACAGGGGTCCACGGGGAG.

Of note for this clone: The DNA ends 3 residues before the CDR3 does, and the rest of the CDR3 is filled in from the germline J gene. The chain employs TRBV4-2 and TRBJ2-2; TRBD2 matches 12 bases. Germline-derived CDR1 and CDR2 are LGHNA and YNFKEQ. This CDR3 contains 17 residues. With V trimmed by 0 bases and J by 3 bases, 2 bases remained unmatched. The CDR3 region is CASSQDASGRDTGELFF. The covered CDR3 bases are TGTGCCAGCAGCCAAGACGCTAGCGGGAGGGACACCGGGGAG.

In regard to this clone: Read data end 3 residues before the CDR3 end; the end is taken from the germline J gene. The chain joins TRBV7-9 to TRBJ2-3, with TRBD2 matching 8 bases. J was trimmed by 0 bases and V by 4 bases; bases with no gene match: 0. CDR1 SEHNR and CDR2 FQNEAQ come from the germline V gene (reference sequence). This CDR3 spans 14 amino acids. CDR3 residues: CASSSGGSTDTQYF. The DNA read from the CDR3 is TGTGCCAGCAGCTCGGGGGGGAGCACAGATACG. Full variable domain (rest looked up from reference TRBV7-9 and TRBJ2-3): DTGVSQNPRHKITKRGQNVTFRCDPISEHNRLYWYRQTLGQGPEFLTYFQNEAQLEKSRLLSDRFSAERPKGSFSTLEIQRTEQGDSAMYLCASSSGGSTDTQYFGPGTRLTVL.

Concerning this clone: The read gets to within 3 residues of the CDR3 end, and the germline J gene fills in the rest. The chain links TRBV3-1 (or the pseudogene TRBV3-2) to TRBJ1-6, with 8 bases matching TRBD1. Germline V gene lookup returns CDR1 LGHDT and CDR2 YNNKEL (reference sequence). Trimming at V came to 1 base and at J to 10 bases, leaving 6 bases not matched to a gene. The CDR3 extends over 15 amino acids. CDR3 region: CASSQGRQGRSPLHF. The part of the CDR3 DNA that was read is TGTGCCAGCAGCCAAGGGAGACAGGGGCGCTCACCC.

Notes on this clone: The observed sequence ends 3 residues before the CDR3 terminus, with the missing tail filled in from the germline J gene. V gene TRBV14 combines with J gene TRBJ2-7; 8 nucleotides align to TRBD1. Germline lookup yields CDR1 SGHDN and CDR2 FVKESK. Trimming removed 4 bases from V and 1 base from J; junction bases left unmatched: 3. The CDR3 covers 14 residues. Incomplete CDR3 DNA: TGTGCCAGCAGCCTCAGACAGGGGTCCTACGAG. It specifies CASSLRQGSYE. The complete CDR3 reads CASSLRQGSYEQYF.

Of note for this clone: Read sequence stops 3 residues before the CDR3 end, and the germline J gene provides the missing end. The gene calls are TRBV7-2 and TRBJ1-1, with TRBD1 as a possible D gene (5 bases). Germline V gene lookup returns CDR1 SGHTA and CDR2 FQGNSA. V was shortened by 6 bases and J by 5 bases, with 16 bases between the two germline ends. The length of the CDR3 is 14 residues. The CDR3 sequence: CASRAFVGGTEAFF. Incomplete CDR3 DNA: TGTGCCAGCAGGGCCTTTGTGGGGGGGACTGAA.

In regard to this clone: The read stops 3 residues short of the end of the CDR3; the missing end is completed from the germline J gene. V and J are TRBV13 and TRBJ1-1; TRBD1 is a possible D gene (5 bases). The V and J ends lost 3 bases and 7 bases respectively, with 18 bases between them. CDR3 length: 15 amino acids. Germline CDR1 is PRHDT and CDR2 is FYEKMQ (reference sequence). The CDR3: CASSLGYDSQNEAFF. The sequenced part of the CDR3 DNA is TGTGCCAGCAGCTTGGGGTACGACAGTCAGAATGAA.

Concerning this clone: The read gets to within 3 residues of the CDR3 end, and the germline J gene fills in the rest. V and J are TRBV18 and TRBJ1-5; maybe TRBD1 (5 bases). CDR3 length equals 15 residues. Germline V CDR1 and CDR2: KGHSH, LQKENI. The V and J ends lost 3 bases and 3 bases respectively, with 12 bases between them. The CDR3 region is CASSPGRQVNQPQHF. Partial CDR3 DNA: TGTGCCAGCTCACCGGGGCGGCAGGTCAATCAGCCC. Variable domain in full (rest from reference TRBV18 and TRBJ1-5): NAGVMQNPRHLVRRRGQEARLRCSPMKGHSHVYWYRQLPEEGLKFMVYLQKENIIDESGMPKERFSAEFPKEGPSILRIQQVVRGDSAAYFCASSPGRQVNQPQHFGDGTRLSIL.

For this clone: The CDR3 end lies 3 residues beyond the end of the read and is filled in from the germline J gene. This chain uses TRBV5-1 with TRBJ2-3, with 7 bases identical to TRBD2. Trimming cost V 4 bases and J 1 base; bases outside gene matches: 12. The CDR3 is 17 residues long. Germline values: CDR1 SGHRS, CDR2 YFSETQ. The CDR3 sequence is CASSTITSASGTDTQYF. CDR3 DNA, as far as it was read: TGCGCCAGCAGCACAATTACTAGCGCGTCGGGCACAGATACG. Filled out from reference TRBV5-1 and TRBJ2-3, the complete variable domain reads KAGVTQTPRYLIKTRGQQVTLSCSPISGHRSVSWYQQTPGQGLQFLFEYFSETQRNKGNFPGRFSGRQFSNSRSEMNVSTLELGDSALYLCASSTITSASGTDTQYFGPGTRLTVL.

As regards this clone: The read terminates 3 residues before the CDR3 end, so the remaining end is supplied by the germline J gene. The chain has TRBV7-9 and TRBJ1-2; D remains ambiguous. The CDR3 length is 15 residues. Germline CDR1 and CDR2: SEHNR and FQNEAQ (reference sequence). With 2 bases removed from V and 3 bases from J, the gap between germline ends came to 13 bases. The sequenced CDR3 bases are TGTGCCAGCAGCTTATTTCCCCTCCGGGACTATGGC. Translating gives CASSLFPLRDYG. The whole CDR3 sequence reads CASSLFPLRDYGYTF.

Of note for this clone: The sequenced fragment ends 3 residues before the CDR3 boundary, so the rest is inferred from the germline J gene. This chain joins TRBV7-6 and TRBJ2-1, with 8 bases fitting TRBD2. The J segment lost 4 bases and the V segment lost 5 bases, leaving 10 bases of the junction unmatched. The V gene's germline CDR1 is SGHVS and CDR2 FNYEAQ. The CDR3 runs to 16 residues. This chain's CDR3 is CASSADSGVWYNEQFF. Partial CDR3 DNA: TGTGCCAGCAGCGCCGATAGCGGGGTTTGGTACAATGAG. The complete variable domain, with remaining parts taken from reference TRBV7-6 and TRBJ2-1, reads GAGVSQSPRYKVTKRGQDVALRCDPISGHVSLYWYRQALGQGPEFLTYFNYEAQQDKSGLPNDRFSAERPEGSISTLTIQRTEQRDSAMYRCASSADSGVWYNEQFFGPGTRLTVL.

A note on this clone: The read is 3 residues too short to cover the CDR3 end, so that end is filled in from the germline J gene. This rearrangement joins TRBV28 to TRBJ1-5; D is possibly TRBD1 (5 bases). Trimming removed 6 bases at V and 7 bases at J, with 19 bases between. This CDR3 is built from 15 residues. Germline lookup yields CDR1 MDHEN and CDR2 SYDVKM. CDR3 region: CASRKGPPSNQPQHF. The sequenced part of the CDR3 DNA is TGTGCCAGCAGGAAGGGGCCACCGTCCAACCAGCCC.

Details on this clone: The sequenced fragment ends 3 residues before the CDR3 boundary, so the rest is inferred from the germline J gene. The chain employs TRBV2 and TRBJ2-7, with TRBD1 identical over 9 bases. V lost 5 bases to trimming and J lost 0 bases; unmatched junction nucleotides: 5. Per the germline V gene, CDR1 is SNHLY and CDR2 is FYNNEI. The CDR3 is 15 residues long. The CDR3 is CASSPVGQGSYEQYF. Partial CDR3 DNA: TGTGCCAGCAGTCCCGTGGGACAGGGCTCCTACGAG. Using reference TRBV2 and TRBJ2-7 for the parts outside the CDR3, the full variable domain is EPEVTQTPSHQVTQMGQEVILRCVPISNHLYFYWYRQILGQKVEFLVSFYNNEISEKSEIFDDQFSVERPDGSNFTLKIRSTKLEDSAMYFCASSPVGQGSYEQYFGPGTRLTVT.

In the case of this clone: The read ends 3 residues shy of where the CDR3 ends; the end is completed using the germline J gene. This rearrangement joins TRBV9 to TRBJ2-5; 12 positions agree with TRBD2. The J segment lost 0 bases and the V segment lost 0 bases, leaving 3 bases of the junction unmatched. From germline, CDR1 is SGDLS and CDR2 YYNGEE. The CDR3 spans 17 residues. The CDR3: CASSVGTSGAYQETQYF. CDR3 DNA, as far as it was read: TGTGCCAGCAGCGTAGGGACTAGCGGGGCATACCAAGAGACC.

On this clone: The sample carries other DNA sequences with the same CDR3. The sequenced CDR3 bases are TGTGCCAGCAGTTCACTTTCAGGGGCCCTTTACGAG. Translated: CASSSLSGALYE. The whole CDR3 protein reads CASSSLSGALYEQYF. The genes are TRBV28 and TRBJ2-7, with D maybe TRBD1 (6 bases). The read halts 3 residues ahead of the CDR3 end, with the missing end drawn from the germline J gene. Germline CDR1 reads MDHEN; CDR2 reads SYDVKM. This CDR3 is 15 amino acids long. Trimming took 4 bases from V and 4 from J, leaving 17 bases between them.